This paragraph reports one T cell receptor (beta chain). No antigen is known for it. At one boundary the junction diverges from the germline segment, which might be a read error. Germline V gene lookup returns CDR1 SEHNR and CDR2 FQNEAQ (reference sequence). This CDR3 has 13 residues. The data derive from a study of cytomegalovirus exposure and HLA in healthy donors. Findings and limits, study-wide: According to an earlier analysis, most TCR beta V segments yielded productive rearrangements about 90% or about 30% of the time.

Both 60 Vbeta primers and 13 Jbeta primers went into the PCR. Sequenced by immunoSEQ multiplex PCR; TCRdb stores in-frame clones only, minus some. The table has around 130,000 clones, roughly 88% seen once. The V gene is TRBV7-9, the J gene TRBJ1-2; 9 positions match TRBD1. The TCR comes from a woman aged 40-49 years in good health and CMV-seronegative. The sequencing sample was made of PBMCs. CDR3 region: CSSSLGTGRGYTF. The CDR3, as DNA: TGTTCCAGCAGCTTGGGGACAGGGAGGGGCTACACCTTC.